In this sample, the clone carrying this TCR beta chain turned up a few times. Trimming stripped 4 bases from V and 4 bases from J, with 23 bases between. CDR3 length: 18 amino acids. Germline V CDR1 and CDR2: SGDLS, YYNGEE. Original processing methods: Amplification from reference gene primers served as the basis for estimated nucleated cell counts. Measured with immunoSEQ multiplex PCR; TCRdb has only the in-frame clones, and not every one. V, J and clone size derive from that table, while D and trimming were established from the DNA sequence. The sample includes about 300,000 clones, around 88% of them seen just once. The sample is drawn from a study of blood T cell repertoires in COVID-19. On the study more broadly: Samples taken during acute and convalescent COVID-19 were collected in the United States, Italy and Spain.

Sequences were obtained from peripheral blood. This chain connects TRBV9 to TRBJ1-4, with D possibly being TRBD1 (6 bases). The sequence derives from a woman aged 50 to 60 with acute or convalescent COVID-19. CDR3 amino acids: CASSSDTISGHYNEKLFF. In DNA, the CDR3 is TGTGCCAGCAGCTCCGACACAATATCGGGACACTATAATGAAAAACTGTTTTTT.